The 21 T cell receptor beta chains in this list originate from one sample, sequenced in a study of regulatory T cells in long-lasting Graves disease. Regarding time point: persistent/refractory GD, antithyroid drugs over 5 years with positive TRAb. PBMCs provided the RNA from which the TCR library was made. CDR3 regions were amplified by Arm-PCR using iRepertoire HTBI primers to build TCR beta libraries. TCRdb fed the multiplex PCR reads into MiXCR, producing one record per CDR3 protein. Of about 310,000 distinct CDR3 sequences listed, 20% to 25% are singletons. Sequences were derived from peripheral blood mononuclear cells (PBMCs), sampled when the disease was refractory, from a patient treated with antithyroid drugs. The source is a female donor with Graves disease.

The sample holds many counts of this clonotype. The chain links TRBV6-1 to TRBJ1-4; D is perhaps TRBD1 (6 bases). There are 16 residues in the CDR3. Per germline, CDR1 MNHNS and CDR2 SASEGT. V lost 2 bases to trimming and J lost 11 bases, with 21 bases between them. Written as DNA, the CDR3 is TGTGCCAGCAGTGAACGAGGCGGGGGGCGAGTAGGGAAACTGTTTTTT. Translating it yields CASSERGGGRVGKLFF.

This clonotype has more than one count but fewer than ten. This chain joins TRBV20-1 and TRBJ1-2; D is uncertain. Germline V gives CDR1 DFQATT, CDR2 SNEGSKA (reference sequence). The CDR3 loop spans 11 amino acids. V dropped 6 bases and J dropped 4 bases, with 9 bases sitting between them. The DNA of the CDR3 is TGCAGTGCCCGGAAGGGCTATGGCTACACCTTC. Translated, it gives CSARKGYGYTF.

This clonotype was seen ten or more times. The chain couples TRBV6-1 to TRBJ1-1; D perhaps matches TRBD1 (5 bases). The CDR3 runs to 15 residues. CDR1 and CDR2 (germline): MNHNS, SASEGT. Deletions cut 6 bases from V and 4 bases from J, with 18 bases between. The DNA of the CDR3 is TGTGCCAGCAGATTATCAGGGTACGGGGCCACTGAAGCTTTCTTT. Translation gives CASRLSGYGATEAFF.

CDR3 nucleotide sequence: TGCGCCAGCAGCCAAGAGGGAGTAGGCACAGATACGCAGTATTTT. Amino acid sequence: CASSQEGVGTDTQYF. V usage is TRBV4-1 and J usage is TRBJ2-3; the D gene is possibly TRBD2 (5 bases). This CDR3 contains 15 residues. The germline V gene encodes CDR1 MGHRA and CDR2 YSYEKL. V gave up 0 bases and J gave up 1 base, with 8 bases separating them.

Worth noting for this clonotype: This may be a read error, as it is one base from a much larger clone. The chain uses TRBV3-1 and TRBJ2-5; 7 nucleotides line up with TRBD2. CDR1 LGHDT and CDR2 YNNKEL come from the germline V gene (reference sequence). V shed 7 bases, J shed 5 bases, and the junction held 10 bases outside the gene matches. The CDR3 extends over 14 amino acids. The CDR3 protein is CASTSTRGWETQYF. Written as DNA, the CDR3 is TGTGCCAGCACCTCCACGCGGGGGTGGGAGACCCAGTACTTC.

This clonotype turned up a few times. This chain connects TRBV10-3 to TRBJ1-4; D unresolved. Germline-derived CDR1 and CDR2 are ENHRY and SYGVKD. The length of the CDR3 is 13 residues. Trimming cost V 0 bases and J 5 bases, with 4 bases left between them. CDR3 region: CAISESSNEKLFF. In nucleotides, the CDR3 is TGTGCCATCAGTGAGTCCTCCAATGAAAAACTGTTTTTT.

A few counts support this clonotype. The chain links TRBV27 to TRBJ2-7; no definite D call. Trimming shortened V by 4 bases and J by 3 bases, and 16 bases separated the two germline ends. CDR1 is MNHEY, CDR2 SMNVEV, per germline (reference sequence). The CDR3 consists of 15 residues. The CDR3 spells CASSSPSLGVYEQYF. The CDR3 DNA is TGTGCCAGCAGTTCCCCGTCGCTTGGGGTCTACGAGCAGTACTTC.

The chain carries TRBV7-2 and TRBJ2-2; the match to TRBD2 covers 7 bases. CDR3 length: 14 amino acids. The germline V gene has CDR1 SGHTA and CDR2 FQGNSA. V dropped 2 bases and J dropped 5; count of bases not matched to a gene: 2. CDR3 coding DNA: TGTGCCAGCAGCTTAAGCGGGAAGACCGGGGAGCTGTTTTTT. Protein: CASSLSGKTGELFF.

On this clonotype itself: One base away lies a much larger clone, so this may be a sequencing read error. J is TRBJ2-5 and V is TRBV7-2, with D tentatively TRBD1 (6 bases). This CDR3 comprises 15 residues. Trimming stripped 4 bases from V and 3 bases from J, with 15 bases between. Germline loops: CDR1 SGHTA, CDR2 FQGNSA. The CDR3 reads CASSSTPTGKETQYF. Written as DNA, the CDR3 is TGTGCCAGCAGCTCGACACCGACAGGCAAAGAGACCCAGTACTTC.

The rearrangement links TRBV7-2 to TRBJ2-5; 7 bases are shared with TRBD2. Germline V gives CDR1 SGHTA, CDR2 FQGNSA. The CDR3 has 16 amino acids. V was pared by 1 base and J by 2 bases, with 7 bases of the junction left unmatched. CDR3 DNA sequence: TGTGCCAGCAGCTTAGGCGCTAGCGGAGGGCAAGAGACCCAGTACTTC. Protein: CASSLGASGGQETQYF.

V and J are TRBV25-1 and TRBJ2-1; D might be TRBD2 (6 bases). Germline lookup yields CDR1 MGHDK and CDR2 SYGVNS. The CDR3 has 14 residues. The V gene lost 5 bases and the J gene lost 4 bases, with 12 bases spanning the gap. CDR3 nucleotides: TGTGCCAGCAGTCGGGACTTGACATACAATGAGCAGTTCTTC. It specifies CASSRDLTYNEQFF. The full variable domain, rest sourced from reference TRBV25-1 and TRBJ2-1, is EADIYQTPRYLVIGTGKKITLECSQTMGHDKMYWYQQDPGMELHLIHYSYGVNSTEKGDLSSESTVSRIRTEHFPLTLESARPSHTSQYLCASSRDLTYNEQFFGPGTRLTVL.

V gene TRBV5-1 combines with J gene TRBJ2-4; 10 positions agree with TRBD1. The germline gives CDR1 SGHRS, CDR2 YFSETQ. V gave up 8 bases and J gave up 8 bases; unmatched junction bases: 7. The CDR3 loop spans 13 amino acids. The CDR3 region is CASRQGARDIQYF. CDR3 DNA sequence: TGCGCCAGTAGACAGGGGGCGCGAGACATTCAGTACTTC.

Here the CDR3 reads CASSPRQGTGELFF. The CDR3 region has the DNA TGTGCCAGCAGTCCCCGACAGGGGACCGGGGAGCTGTTTTTT. The V and J genes are TRBV6-1 and TRBJ2-2; 8 bases line up with TRBD1. Per germline, CDR1 MNHNS and CDR2 SASEGT. Losses at the gene ends were 5 bases for V and 5 bases for J; bases not matched to a gene: 4. The CDR3 has 14 amino acids.

There are many counts of this clonotype. J is TRBJ2-4 and V is TRBV28; D gene uncertain. Germline CDR1 reads MDHEN; CDR2 reads SYDVKM. CDR3 length equals 12 residues. V lost 6 bases, J lost 9 bases, and 12 bases lay in between. CDR3 nucleotides: TGTGCCAGCAGCCTGCCAGTGGGCATTCAGTACTTC. As protein: CASSLPVGIQYF.

Note on this clonotype: A read error is possible here, since a much larger clone lies one base away. This chain uses TRBV7-2 with TRBJ2-7; 8 nucleotides line up with TRBD2. V shed 7 bases and J 4 bases; nucleotides not matched to a gene: 12. The germline V gene encodes CDR1 SGHTA and CDR2 FQGNSA. CDR3 length equals 15 residues. The CDR3 DNA reads as TGTGCCAGCACACTACGAGCGGGAGCGTTATACGAGCAGTACTTC. Protein product: CASTLRAGALYEQYF.

This clonotype appeared many times. J is TRBJ1-2 and V is TRBV28; TRBD1 matches at 11 bases. The J segment lost 6 bases and the V segment lost 8 bases, leaving 8 bases of the junction unmatched. CDR3 length: 14 amino acids. Germline CDR1 reads MDHEN; CDR2 reads SYDVKM. In DNA form, the CDR3 reads TGTGCCAGCGGGACAGGGGGACTCGTGAATGGCTACACCTTC. Protein sequence: CASGTGGLVNGYTF.

This clonotype occurred many times. The chain recombines TRBV20-1 with TRBJ2-7, with TRBD2 matching over 11 bases. This CDR3 is 13 amino acids long. Per germline, CDR1 DFQATT and CDR2 SNEGSKA (reference sequence). The V and J ends lost 6 bases and 1 base, in that order; junction bases with no gene match: 2. CDR3 sequence: CSARLAGSYEQYF. Written as DNA, the CDR3 is TGCAGTGCGCGACTAGCGGGATCCTACGAGCAGTACTTC.

Regarding this clonotype: This may stem from a read error, because a much larger clone lies one nucleotide away. The V call is TRBV28, the J call TRBJ1-1; no clear D. The CDR3 consists of 14 residues. The V end lost 4 bases, the J end lost 4 bases, and 13 bases lay between the germline ends. Germline-derived CDR1 and CDR2 are MDHEN and SYDVKM. CDR3 region: CASSWDIKSTEAFF. The CDR3, as DNA: TGTGCCAGCAGTTGGGATATTAAGAGCACTGAAGCTTTCTTT.

This clonotype has at least ten counts. V is TRBV2 and J is TRBJ1-4; the D is unclear. The V end lost 6 bases, the J end lost 6 bases, and 11 bases lay between the germline ends. Germline lookup yields CDR1 SNHLY and CDR2 FYNNEI. The CDR3 totals 13 residues. CDR3 sequence reads: CASRVHGDEKLFF. As DNA, the CDR3 is TGTGCCAGCAGGGTCCATGGTGATGAAAAACTGTTTTTT.

This chain uses TRBV5-6 with TRBJ2-7; 7 bases are a match to TRBD2. The CDR3 length is 14 residues. The J segment lost 2 bases and the V segment lost 4 bases, leaving 6 bases of the junction unmatched. Germline CDR1 SGHDT, CDR2 YYEEEE. CDR3 DNA: TGTGCCAGCAGCAACCGGGACTACACCTACGAGCAGTACTTC. It is translated as CASSNRDYTYEQYF.

The chain uses TRBV4-1 and TRBJ2-1; 7 bases map to TRBD2. The junction had 13 bases not matched to a gene; V was cut back by 6 bases and J by 2 bases. Germline CDR1 is MGHRA and CDR2 is YSYEKL. The CDR3 has 17 amino acids. CDR3 residues: CASSSWRGGLPYNEQFF. The CDR3, as DNA: TGCGCCAGCAGTTCATGGCGGGGAGGGCTCCCCTACAATGAGCAGTTCTTC.